Sequencing of this T cell receptor (beta chain) was carried out in a study of metastatic and nonmetastatic thyroid tumors. This clone was recorded at least ten times. TCRdb re-called clones from the PCR reads using MiXCR. Among about 64,000 clones listed, approximately 4.1% were seen once. Every patient was untreated before thyroid surgery. CDR3 length equals 14 residues. The germline gives CDR1 DFQATT, CDR2 SNEGSKA (reference sequence). V was clipped by 0 bases and J by 2 bases, with 11 bases between them. This receptor was obtained from a female donor with papillary thyroid cancer or a benign thyroid nodule (not recorded which). Some clones in this sample may be carry-over from other donors' samples. The chain uses TRBV20-1 and TRBJ2-7; D not certain. The sequenced sample consisted of blood. CDR3 amino acids: CSARDPVSTYEQYF. CDR3 sequence (DNA): TGCAGTGCTAGAGATCCCGTCAGCACCTACGAGCAGTACTTC.